The 9 T cell receptor beta chains below were found in one sample sequenced in a study of monozygotic twins with inflammatory bowel disease. TCRdb re-called the 5' RACE reads; one entry per CDR3 protein, DNA not given. The sample yields a few hundred thousand distinct CDR3 sequences, of which the top ten take up 2.6%. Sequenced: blood. The receptors stem from a human donor with ulcerative colitis or Crohn's disease, or a healthy co-twin of an affected twin (not recorded which).

J is TRBJ1-1 and V is TRBV2. The CDR3 spans 15 residues. CDR1 is SNHLY and CDR2 is FYNNEI in the germline V gene. This chain's CDR3 is CASRSYSGTYTEAFF.

The chain combines TRBV4-1 with TRBJ1-5; TCRdb returns TRBD1, unconfirmable since there is no DNA. Germline V gene sequence: CDR1 MGHRA, CDR2 YSYEKL. CDR3 length equals 16 residues. This chain's CDR3 is CASSPTGGIGNQPQHF.

The chain links TRBV19 to TRBJ2-7; the D gene TCRdb calls, TRBD1, cannot be checked with no DNA. The germline CDR1 and CDR2 sequences are LNHDA and SQIVND (reference sequence). The CDR3 sequence is 14 residues long. The CDR3 here is CASSQSGSYYEQYF.

V and J are TRBV18 and TRBJ1-1; TCRdb's D call, TRBD1, is unchecked because there is no DNA. The CDR3 is 15 residues long. CDR1 and CDR2 from the germline V gene are KGHSH and LQKENI. The chain's CDR3 is CASSLGGWTYTEAFF.

V and J are TRBV5-5 and TRBJ1-1; checking the TCRdb D call of TRBD1 is not possible without DNA. The CDR3 runs 14 residues. Per germline, CDR1 SGHKS and CDR2 YYEKEE (reference sequence). CDR3: CASSLGQINTEAFF.

The rearrangement uses TRBV5-6 and TRBJ2-2. The CDR3 is made up of 13 amino acids. CDR1 and CDR2 (germline): SGHDT, YYEEEE. The CDR3 reads CASSFGNTGELFF.

CDR3 residues: CASSYSSGQGGSGELFF. The chain links TRBV6-5 to TRBJ2-2; TCRdb designates TRBD1, a call that cannot be tested without DNA. CDR3 size: 17 residues. The germline gives CDR1 MNHEY, CDR2 SVGAGI.

The genes are TRBV5-5 and TRBJ2-2. Germline V gives CDR1 SGHKS, CDR2 YYEKEE (reference sequence). This CDR3 has 12 residues. The CDR3 spells CASSPTTGELFF.

V and J are TRBV20-1 and TRBJ2-1; lacking DNA, the TRBD2 call made by TCRdb goes unchecked. The CDR3 runs 15 residues. Germline loops: CDR1 DFQATT, CDR2 SNEGSKA (reference sequence). This chain's CDR3 is CSATRGGGYYNEQFF.